The 2 T cell receptor beta chains reported below all come from one sample, sequenced in a study of blood T cell repertoires in COVID-19. This table comes from immunoSEQ multiplex PCR, and its TCRdb copy is limited to in-frame clones, with some not included. Among 120,000 or so clones, over 80% were seen once, and the ten largest hold roughly 1.9%. The sequencing sample was made of peripheral blood. The receptor source for this set is a man between 70 and 80 years old with acute or convalescent COVID-19.

The rearrangement uses TRBV3-1 (or the pseudogene TRBV3-2) and TRBJ1-2; D call uncertain. V was shortened by 0 bases and J by 8 bases, with 13 bases between the two germline ends. Germline assignment: CDR1 LGHDT and CDR2 YNNKEL (reference sequence). CDR3 length: 14 residues. Here the CDR3 reads CASSQDLRVGGYTF. The CDR3 coding sequence is TGTGCCAGCAGCCAAGATTTGAGGGTCGGCGGCTACACCTTC.

The V call is TRBV19, the J call TRBJ2-3, with TRBD2 matching over 13 bases. This CDR3 spans 17 amino acids. From germline, CDR1 is LNHDA and CDR2 SQIVND (reference sequence). V dropped 4 bases and J dropped 4; count of bases not matched to a gene: 8. CDR3: CASSTDTGTSGADTQYF. The CDR3 nucleotides read TGTGCCAGTAGTACTGATACCGGGACTAGCGGGGCAGATACGCAGTATTTT.